This entry is about one T cell receptor (beta chain). Its antigen is not known. Each donor's blood draw was approximately 10 milliliters of peripheral blood. Then a second PCR, running about 6 to 11 cycles, was carried out with a sample-barcoded 5' primer and a J-beta primer mix. Template switching added a 12-random-nucleotide identifier to every cDNA molecule. TCRdb fed the 5' RACE reads into MiXCR, producing one record per CDR3 protein. The sample records about 1.6 million distinct CDR3 sequences, roughly a third being singletons. This specimen belongs to a study of blood T cells in healthy people across ages. The study's findings and limits: Across the age range, TCR beta diversity per million T cells fell in a roughly linear way.

This receptor was taken from a woman aged 30 to 39 in good health. The sample taken for sequencing was blood.

The CDR3 region is CSVEVRGLAGGPTNEQYF. The CDR3 DNA reads TGCAGCGTTGAGGTTAGGGGACTAGCGGGGGGGCCTACAAATGAGCAGTACTTC. The rearrangement links TRBV29-1 to TRBJ2-1; the match to TRBD2 covers 16 bases. The J call may be incorrect, as the DNA end agrees better with TRBJ2-7. Looked up from germline, CDR1 is SQVTM and CDR2 is ANQGSEA. CDR3 size: 18 residues.